This T cell receptor (beta chain) was identified in a study of response to subunit inactivated influenza vaccine listed by TCRdb under 2018. At the level of the whole study: Deep quantitative profiling of the T cell receptor repertoire was used in the study to follow responses to a trivalent subunit inactivated influenza vaccine.

Library method: RT-PCR. The listed sequencing device is Illumina HiSeq 2500. TCRdb itself trimmed the public reads at Q25 with fastp, ran MiXCR and retained productive beta chains. CDR3 protein duplicates are merged, each entry listing the most common genes and DNA. This sample gives roughly 700,000 distinct CDR3 sequences in total; approximately 15% of them show up just once. Together, the top ten hold 11% of the sample. Points on this clonotype: It lacks a known antigen. No much larger clonotype is one base removed from it; base qualities were not supplied.

The CDR1 and CDR2 encoded by the germline V gene are ENHRY and SYGVKD. Trimming leaves V shorter by 4 bases and J shorter by 5 bases, with the junction holding 1 base beyond the gene matches. Spanning cysteine to phenylalanine, the CDR3 consists of 13 amino acids. Only CDR3 DNA is held: 39 bases, read in frame from base 1. The paper as a whole reports these results and caveats: It was suggested by the authors that each seasonal influenza vaccination may recruit only a limited number of new T cells.

This receptor chain uses TRBV10-3 and TRBJ2-3; 9 junctional bases match TRBD2. The sample was PBMCs from blood, taken 11 to 12 days after vaccination. This clonotype was sampled from a man in his fifties or sixties who received an inactivated influenza vaccine. Donor details come from another sample of the same person, matched by shared clones. The DNA is as follows: TGTGCCATCAGTGGGACTAGCGTAGATACGCAGTATTTT. This encodes CAISGTSVDTQYF.